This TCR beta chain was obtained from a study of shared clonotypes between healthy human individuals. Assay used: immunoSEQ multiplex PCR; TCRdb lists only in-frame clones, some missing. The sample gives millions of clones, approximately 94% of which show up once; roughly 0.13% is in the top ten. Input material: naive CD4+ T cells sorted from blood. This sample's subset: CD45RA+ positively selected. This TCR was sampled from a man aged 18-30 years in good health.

The CDR3 here is CASSLSGGAAREQYF. For the CDR3, the DNA is TGTGCCAGCAGTTTAAGCGGGGGGGCCGCTCGGGAGCAGTACTTC. The chain uses TRBV27 and TRBJ2-7, with 10 bases that match TRBD2. The CDR3 consists of 15 residues. The V and J ends lost 2 bases and 7 bases, in that order; junction bases with no gene match: 8. From germline, CDR1 is MNHEY and CDR2 SMNVEV (reference sequence).